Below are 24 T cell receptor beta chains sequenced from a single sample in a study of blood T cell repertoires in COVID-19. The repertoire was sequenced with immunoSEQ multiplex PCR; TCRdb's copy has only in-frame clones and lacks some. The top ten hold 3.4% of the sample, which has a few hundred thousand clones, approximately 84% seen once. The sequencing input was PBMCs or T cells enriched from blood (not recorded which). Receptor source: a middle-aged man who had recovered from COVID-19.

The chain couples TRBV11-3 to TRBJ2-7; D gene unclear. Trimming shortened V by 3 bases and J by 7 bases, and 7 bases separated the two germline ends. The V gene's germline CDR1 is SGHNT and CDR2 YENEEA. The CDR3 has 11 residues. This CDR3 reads CASSFNREQYF. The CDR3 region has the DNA TGTGCCAGCAGCTTTAACCGGGAGCAGTACTTC.

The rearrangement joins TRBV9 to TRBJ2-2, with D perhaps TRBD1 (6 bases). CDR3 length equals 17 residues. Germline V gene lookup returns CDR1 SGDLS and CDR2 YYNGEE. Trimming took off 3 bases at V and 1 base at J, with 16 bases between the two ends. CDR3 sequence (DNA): TGTGCCAGCAGCGCCACCCCAGGGGTGAAGAACACCGGGGAGCTGTTTTTT. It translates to CASSATPGVKNTGELFF.

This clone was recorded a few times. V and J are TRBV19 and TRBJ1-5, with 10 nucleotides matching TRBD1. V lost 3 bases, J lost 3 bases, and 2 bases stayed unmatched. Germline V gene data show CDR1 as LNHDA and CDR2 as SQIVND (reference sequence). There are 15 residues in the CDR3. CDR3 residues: CASSIGTGANQPQHF. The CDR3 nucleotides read TGTGCCAGTAGTATTGGGACAGGGGCCAATCAGCCCCAGCATTTT.

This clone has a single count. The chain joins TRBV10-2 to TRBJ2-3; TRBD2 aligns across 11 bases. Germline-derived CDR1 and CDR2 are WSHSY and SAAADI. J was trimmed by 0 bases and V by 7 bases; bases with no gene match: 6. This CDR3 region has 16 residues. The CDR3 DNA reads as TGCGCCAGCAAAGTGACTAGCGGGGTTAGCACAGATACGCAGTATTTT. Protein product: CASKVTSGVSTDTQYF.

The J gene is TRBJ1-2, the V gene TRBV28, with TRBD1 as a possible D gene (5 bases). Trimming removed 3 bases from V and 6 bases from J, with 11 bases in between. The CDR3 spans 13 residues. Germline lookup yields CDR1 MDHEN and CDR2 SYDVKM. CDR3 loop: CASSFRQGDGYTF. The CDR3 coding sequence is TGTGCCAGCAGTTTTCGGCAGGGTGATGGCTACACCTTC.

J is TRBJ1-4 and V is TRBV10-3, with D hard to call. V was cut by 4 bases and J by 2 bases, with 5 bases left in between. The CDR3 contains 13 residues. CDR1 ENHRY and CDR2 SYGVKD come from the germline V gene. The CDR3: CAISVATNEKLFF. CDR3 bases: TGTGCCATCAGTGTGGCCACTAATGAAAAACTGTTTTTT.

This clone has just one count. For the CDR3, the DNA is TGTGCCAGCAGCTTCGGGACAGGGATTGGCAATCAGCCCCAGCATTTT. Encoded protein: CASSFGTGIGNQPQHF. V and J are TRBV7-9 and TRBJ1-5, with 9 bases matching TRBD1. CDR3 length: 16 residues. The J segment lost 2 bases and the V segment lost 3 bases, leaving 5 bases of the junction unmatched. CDR1 and CDR2 from the germline V gene are SEHNR and FQNEAQ (reference sequence).

CDR3 sequence (DNA): TGTGCCGGACAGGGGGCAGGTTTCGAGCAGTACTTC. Translation: CAGQGAGFEQYF. V and J are TRBV18 and TRBJ2-7, with 11 bases that match TRBD1. The CDR3 runs 12 residues. With V trimmed by 11 bases and J by 6 bases, 6 bases remained unmatched. Germline assignment: CDR1 KGHSH and CDR2 LQKENI.

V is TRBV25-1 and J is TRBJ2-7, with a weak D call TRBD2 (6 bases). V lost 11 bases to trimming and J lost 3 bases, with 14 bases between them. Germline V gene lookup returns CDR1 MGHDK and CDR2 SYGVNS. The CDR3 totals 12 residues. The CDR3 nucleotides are TGTGCCGCCTCCAGGGACTTCTACGAGCAGTACTTC. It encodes CAASRDFYEQYF.

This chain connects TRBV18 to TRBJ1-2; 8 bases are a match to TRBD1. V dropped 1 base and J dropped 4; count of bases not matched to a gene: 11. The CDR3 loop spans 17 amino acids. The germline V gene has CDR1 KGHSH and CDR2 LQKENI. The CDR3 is CASSPRSKAGGLYGYTF. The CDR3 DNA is TGTGCCAGCTCACCACGGTCGAAAGCAGGGGGCCTCTATGGCTACACCTTC.

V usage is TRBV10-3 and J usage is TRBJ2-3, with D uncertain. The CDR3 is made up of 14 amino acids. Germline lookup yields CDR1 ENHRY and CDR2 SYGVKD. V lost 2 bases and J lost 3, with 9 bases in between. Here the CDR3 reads CAISEPGHTDTQYF. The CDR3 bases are TGTGCCATCAGTGAGCCGGGTCATACAGATACGCAGTATTTT.

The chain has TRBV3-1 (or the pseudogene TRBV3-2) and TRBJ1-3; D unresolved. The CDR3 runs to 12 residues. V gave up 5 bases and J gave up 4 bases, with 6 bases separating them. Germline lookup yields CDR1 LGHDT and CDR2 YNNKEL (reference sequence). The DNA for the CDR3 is TGTGCCAGCAGCGGGGAGGGAAACACCATATATTTT. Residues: CASSGEGNTIYF.

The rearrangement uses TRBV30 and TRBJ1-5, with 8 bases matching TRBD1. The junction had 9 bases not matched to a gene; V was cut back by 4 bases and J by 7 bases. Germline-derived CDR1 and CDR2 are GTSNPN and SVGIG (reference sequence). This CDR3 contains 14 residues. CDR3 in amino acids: CAWTEGQGQQPQHF. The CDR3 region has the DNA TGTGCCTGGACCGAAGGACAGGGCCAACAGCCCCAGCATTTT.

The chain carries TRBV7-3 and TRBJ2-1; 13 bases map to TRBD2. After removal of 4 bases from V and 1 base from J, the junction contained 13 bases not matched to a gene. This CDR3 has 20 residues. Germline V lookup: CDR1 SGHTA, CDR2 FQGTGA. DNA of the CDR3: TGTGCCAGCAGCTCTACCGGACTAGCGGGAGTGTCAAGGTCCTACAATGAGCAGTTCTTC. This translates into CASSSTGLAGVSRSYNEQFF.

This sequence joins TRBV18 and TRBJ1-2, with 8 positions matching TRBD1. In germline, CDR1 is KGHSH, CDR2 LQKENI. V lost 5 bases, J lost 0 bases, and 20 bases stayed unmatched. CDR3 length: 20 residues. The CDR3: CASSADSKDREALANYGYTF. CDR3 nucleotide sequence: TGTGCCAGCTCAGCGGATTCCAAGGACAGGGAGGCCCTAGCTAACTATGGCTACACCTTC.

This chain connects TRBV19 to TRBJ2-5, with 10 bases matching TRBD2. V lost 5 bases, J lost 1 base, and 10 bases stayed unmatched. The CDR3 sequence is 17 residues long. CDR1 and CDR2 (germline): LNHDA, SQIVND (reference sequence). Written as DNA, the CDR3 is TGTGCCAGTAGTTCGATGGGACTAGCGTCCGGCCAAGAGACCCAGTACTTC. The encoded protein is CASSSMGLASGQETQYF.

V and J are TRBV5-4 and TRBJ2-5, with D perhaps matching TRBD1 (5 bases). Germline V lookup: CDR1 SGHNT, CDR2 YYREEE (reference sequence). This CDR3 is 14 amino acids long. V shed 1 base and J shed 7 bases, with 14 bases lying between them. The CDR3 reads CASSLRAGMRTQYF. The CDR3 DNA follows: TGTGCCAGCAGCTTGCGTGCAGGGATGAGGACCCAGTACTTC.

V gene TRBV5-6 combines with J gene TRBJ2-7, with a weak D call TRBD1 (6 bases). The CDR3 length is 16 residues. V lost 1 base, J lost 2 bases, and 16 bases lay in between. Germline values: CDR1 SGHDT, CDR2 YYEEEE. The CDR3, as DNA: TGTGCCAGCAGCTTGTATCGGGACAACTCCCCCTACGAGCAGTACTTC. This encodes CASSLYRDNSPYEQYF.

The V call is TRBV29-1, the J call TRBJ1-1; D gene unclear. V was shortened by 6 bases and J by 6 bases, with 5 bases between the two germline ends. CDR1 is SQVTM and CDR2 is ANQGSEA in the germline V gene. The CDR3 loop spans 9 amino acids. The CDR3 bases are TGCAGCGTCAGTCCTGAAGCTTTCTTT. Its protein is CSVSPEAFF.

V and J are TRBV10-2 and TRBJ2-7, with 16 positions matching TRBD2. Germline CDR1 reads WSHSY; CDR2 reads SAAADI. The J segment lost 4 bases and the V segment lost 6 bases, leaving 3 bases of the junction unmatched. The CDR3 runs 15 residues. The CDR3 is CASRPGLAGGYEQYF. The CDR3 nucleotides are TGCGCCAGCAGACCGGGACTAGCGGGGGGGTACGAGCAGTACTTC.

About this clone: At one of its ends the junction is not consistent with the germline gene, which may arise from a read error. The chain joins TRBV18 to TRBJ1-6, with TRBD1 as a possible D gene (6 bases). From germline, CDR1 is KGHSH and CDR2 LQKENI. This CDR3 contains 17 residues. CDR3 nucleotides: TGTGCCAGCTCCCCACGACAGGACGGAAGGGTACGTTCACCCCTCCACTTT. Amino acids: CASSPRQDGRVRSPLHF.

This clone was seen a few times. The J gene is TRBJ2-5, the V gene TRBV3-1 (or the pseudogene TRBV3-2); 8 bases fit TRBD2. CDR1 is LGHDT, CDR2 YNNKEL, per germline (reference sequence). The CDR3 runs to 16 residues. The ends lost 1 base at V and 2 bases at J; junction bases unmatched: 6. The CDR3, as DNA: TGTGCCAGCAGCCAAGGCTCTCGGGGGGGACAAGAGACCCAGTACTTC. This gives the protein CASSQGSRGGQETQYF.

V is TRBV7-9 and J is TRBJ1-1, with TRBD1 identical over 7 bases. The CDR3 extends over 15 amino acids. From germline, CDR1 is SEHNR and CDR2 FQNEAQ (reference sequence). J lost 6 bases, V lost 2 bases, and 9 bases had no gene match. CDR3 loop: CASSLSQGMFAEAFF. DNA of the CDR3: TGTGCCAGCAGCTTATCACAGGGGATGTTCGCTGAAGCTTTCTTT.

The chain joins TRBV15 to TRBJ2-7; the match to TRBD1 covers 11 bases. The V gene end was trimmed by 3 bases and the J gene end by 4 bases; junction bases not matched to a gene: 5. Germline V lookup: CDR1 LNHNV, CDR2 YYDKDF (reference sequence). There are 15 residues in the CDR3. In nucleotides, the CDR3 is TGTGCCACCAGCAGGCCGGGACAGGGGGAGTACGAGCAGTACTTC. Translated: CATSRPGQGEYEQYF. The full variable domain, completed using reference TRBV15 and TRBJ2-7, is DAMVIQNPRYQVTQFGKPVTLSCSQTLNHNVMYWYQQKSSQAPKLLFHYYDKDFNNEADTPDNFQSRRPNTSFCFLDIRSPGLGDTAMYLCATSRPGQGEYEQYFGPGTRLTVT.